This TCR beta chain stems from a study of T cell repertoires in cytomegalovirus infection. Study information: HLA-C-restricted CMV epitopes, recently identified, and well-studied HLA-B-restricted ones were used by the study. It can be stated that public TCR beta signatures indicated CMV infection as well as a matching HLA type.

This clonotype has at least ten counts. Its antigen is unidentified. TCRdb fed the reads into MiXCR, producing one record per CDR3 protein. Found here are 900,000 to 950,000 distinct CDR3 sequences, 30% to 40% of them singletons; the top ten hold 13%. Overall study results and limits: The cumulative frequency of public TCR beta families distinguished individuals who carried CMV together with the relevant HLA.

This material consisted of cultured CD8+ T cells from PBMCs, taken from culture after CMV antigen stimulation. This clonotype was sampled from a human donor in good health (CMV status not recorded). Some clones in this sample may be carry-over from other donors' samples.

The CDR3 protein is CASSLQGQSSYNEQFF. CDR3 DNA sequence: TGTGCCAGCAGTCTACAGGGCCAAAGCTCCTACAATGAGCAGTTCTTC. The chain joins TRBV12-3 or TRBV12-4 to TRBJ2-1; a possible D gene is TRBD1 (6 bases). This CDR3 is built from 16 residues. Trimming shortened V by 5 bases and J by 0 bases, and 14 bases separated the two germline ends.